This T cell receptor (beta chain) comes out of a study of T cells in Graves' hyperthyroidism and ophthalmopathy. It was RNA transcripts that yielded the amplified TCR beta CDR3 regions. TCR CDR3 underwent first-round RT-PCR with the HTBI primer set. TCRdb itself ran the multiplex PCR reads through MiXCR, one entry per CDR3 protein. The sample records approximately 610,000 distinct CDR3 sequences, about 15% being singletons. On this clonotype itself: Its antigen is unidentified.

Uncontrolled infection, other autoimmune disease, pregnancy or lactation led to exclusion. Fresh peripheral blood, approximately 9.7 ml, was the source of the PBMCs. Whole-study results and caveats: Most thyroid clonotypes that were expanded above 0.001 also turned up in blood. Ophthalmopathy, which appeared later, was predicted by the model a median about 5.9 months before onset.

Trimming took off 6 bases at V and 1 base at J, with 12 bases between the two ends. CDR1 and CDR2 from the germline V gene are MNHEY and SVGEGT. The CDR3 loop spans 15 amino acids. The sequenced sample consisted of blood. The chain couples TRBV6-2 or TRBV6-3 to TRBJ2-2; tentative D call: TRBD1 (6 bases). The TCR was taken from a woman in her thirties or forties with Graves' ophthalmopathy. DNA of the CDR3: TGTGCCAGCAGACTACAGGGTGTGAACACCGGGGAGCTGTTTTTT. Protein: CASRLQGVNTGELFF.